The clone carrying this TCR delta chain was seen only a few times. The CDR3 consists of 13 residues. V dropped 0 bases and J dropped 6 bases, with 10 bases sitting between them. Germline CDR1 is GEAIGNYY and CDR2 is EKD. These data are taken from a study of gamma-delta chains in newborns, infants, children. Study in general: Innate gammadelta T cells reportedly expand polyclonally right after birth, driven by microbial exposure, per the title.

TCRdb re-called clones from the reads via CATT. The repertoire includes more than 1,500 delta-chain clones, 41% of them detected once, and about a sixth sits in the top ten. The clonotype originates from a child who had a fever. The rearrangement uses TRDV2 and TRDJ1, with D perhaps TRDD3 (6 bases). Sequencing was carried out using blood. For the CDR3, the DNA is TGTGCCTGTGACACCTGGGGGTCCAATAAACTCATCTTT. Translation: CACDTWGSNKLIF.